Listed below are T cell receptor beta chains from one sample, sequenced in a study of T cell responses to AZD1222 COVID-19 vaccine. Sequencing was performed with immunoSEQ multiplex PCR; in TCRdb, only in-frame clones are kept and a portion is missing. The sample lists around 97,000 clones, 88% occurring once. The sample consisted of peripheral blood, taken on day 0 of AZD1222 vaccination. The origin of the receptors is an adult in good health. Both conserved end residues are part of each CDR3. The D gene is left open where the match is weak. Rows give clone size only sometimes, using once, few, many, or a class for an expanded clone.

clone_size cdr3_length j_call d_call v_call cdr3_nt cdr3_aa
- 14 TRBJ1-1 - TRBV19 TGTGCCAGTAGTATCTTGGCAGAGAACACTGAAGCTTTCTTT CASSILAENTEAFF
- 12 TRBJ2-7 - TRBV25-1 TGTGCCAGCAGTGAGCTACCCTACGAGCAGTACTTC CASSELPYEQYF
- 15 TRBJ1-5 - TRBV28 TGTGCCAGCAGTCAGGTCCAGTATAGCAATCAGCCCCAGCATTTT CASSQVQYSNQPQHF
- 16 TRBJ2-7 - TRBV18 TGTGCCAGCTCACCACCGGGGCAGGGGGGTATCTACGAGCAGTACTTC CASSPPGQGGIYEQYF
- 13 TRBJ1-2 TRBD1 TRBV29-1 TGCAGCGTTGAGACAGGGGGAGGGTATGGCTACACCTTC CSVETGGGYGYTF
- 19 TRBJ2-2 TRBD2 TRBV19 TGTGCCAGCAGACGCACTAGCGGGAGGAACCCTTTGAATGGCGGGGAGCTGTTTTTT CASRRTSGRNPLNGGELFF
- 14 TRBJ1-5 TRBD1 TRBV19 TGTGCCAGTAGTATAGGGACAGGTAGTCAGCCCCAGCATTTT CASSIGTGSQPQHF
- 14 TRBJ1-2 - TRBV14 TGTGCCAGCAGCCAAGATTACGGAGTGTGGGGCTACACCTTC CASSQDYGVWGYTF
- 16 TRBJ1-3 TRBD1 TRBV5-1 TGCGCCAGCAGCTTGGCCGGGGGGGACAGTGGAAACACCATATATTTT CASSLAGGDSGNTIYF
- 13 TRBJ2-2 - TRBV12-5 TGTGCTAGCGAAAGGGACCACACCGGGGAGCTGTTTTTT CASERDHTGELFF
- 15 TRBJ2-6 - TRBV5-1 TGCGCCAGCAGTTCAGAGAGCTCTGGGGCCAACGTCCTGACTTTC CASSSESSGANVLTF
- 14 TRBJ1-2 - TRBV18 TGTGCCAGCTCACCAGCCAGGGACAACTATGGCTACACCTTC CASSPARDNYGYTF
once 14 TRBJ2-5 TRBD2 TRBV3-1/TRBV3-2 TGTGCCAGCAGCCATGCTAGCGGGGAAGAGACCCAGTACTTC CASSHASGEETQYF
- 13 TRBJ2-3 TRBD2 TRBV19 TGTGCCAGTAGTTCCACTAGCGGGGATACGCAGTATTTT CASSSTSGDTQYF
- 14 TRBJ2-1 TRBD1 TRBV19 TGTGCCAGTACCCCGGGACAGGACTACAATGAGCAGTTCTTC CASTPGQDYNEQFF
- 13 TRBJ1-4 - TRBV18 TGTGCCAGCTCGTCGCAAGATAATGAAAAACTGTTTTTT CASSSQDNEKLFF
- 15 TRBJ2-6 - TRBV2 TGTGCCAGCAAGGAAGAAGGCTCTGGGGCCAACGTCCTGACTTTC CASKEEGSGANVLTF
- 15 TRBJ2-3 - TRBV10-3 TGTGCCATCAGTGAGACGGAGGGGGCGGGAGATACGCAGTATTTT CAISETEGAGDTQYF
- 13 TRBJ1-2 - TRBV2 TGTGCCACCGGCGGTGGGGTAAACTATGGCTACACCTTC CATGGGVNYGYTF
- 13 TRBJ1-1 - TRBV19 TGTGCCAGTAGTATGGGGGCCCGTCCTGAAGCTTTCTTT CASSMGARPEAFF
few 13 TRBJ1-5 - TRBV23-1 TGCGCCAGCAGTCGGACAGCTTATCAGCCCCAGCATTTT CASSRTAYQPQHF
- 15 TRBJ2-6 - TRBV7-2 TGTGCCAGCAGCCCTAATGGCTCTGGGGCCAACGTCCTGACTTTC CASSPNGSGANVLTF
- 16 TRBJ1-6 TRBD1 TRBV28 TGTGCCAGCAGTACTTTCGACAGGGGGCTGGTTTCACCCCTCCACTTT CASSTFDRGLVSPLHF
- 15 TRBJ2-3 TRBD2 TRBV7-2 TGTGCCAGCAGCTTCGGGGGGGCCAGCACAGATACGCAGTATTTT CASSFGGASTDTQYF
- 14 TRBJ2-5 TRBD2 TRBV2 TGTGCCAGCGAAACGACGGGAGGCCACGAGACCCAGTACTTC CASETTGGHETQYF
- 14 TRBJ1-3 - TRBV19 TGTGCCAGTAGTACGCCTCGACAGGTCCACACCATATATTTT CASSTPRQVHTIYF
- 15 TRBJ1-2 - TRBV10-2 TGCGCCAGCAGTGAGTCGAGGGGAACGTCGTGGGGCTACACCTTC CASSESRGTSWGYTF
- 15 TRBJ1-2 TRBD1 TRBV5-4 TGTGCCAGCCTACCGGACAGGGGGCAAGCGAATGGCTACACCTTC CASLPDRGQANGYTF
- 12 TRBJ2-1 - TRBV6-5 TGTGCCAGTGATCTAGCAACCAATGAGCAGTTCTTC CASDLATNEQFF
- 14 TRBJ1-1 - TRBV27 TGTGCCAGGGACACAGGGAGAGAGGAAACTGAAGCTTTCTTT CARDTGREETEAFF
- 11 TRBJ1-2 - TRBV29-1 TGCAGCGCGGCCAGAAACTATGGCTACACCTTC CSAARNYGYTF
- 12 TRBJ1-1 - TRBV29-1 TGCAGCGTTGTCCCAGGGACTAATGAAGCTTTCTTT CSVVPGTNEAFF
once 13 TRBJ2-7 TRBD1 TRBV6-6 TGTGCCAGCAGTTACGACAGGGCCTACGAGCAGTACTTC CASSYDRAYEQYF
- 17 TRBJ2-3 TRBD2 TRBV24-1 TGTGCCACCAGTGATTCCTTCCCGGGGGGGAGCACAGATACGCAGTATTTT CATSDSFPGGSTDTQYF
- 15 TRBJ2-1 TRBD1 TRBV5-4 TGTGCCAGCAGCTTAGGGACAGGGGGTGGAAGTGAGCAGTTCTTC CASSLGTGGGSEQFF
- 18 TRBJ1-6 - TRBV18 TGTGCCAGCTCACCACTACAGACAGAGACCCTGAGTGGTTCACCCCTCCACTTT CASSPLQTETLSGSPLHF
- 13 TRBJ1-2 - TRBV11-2 TGTGCCAGCAGCGGAGAGGGGGGGTATGGCTACACCTTC CASSGEGGYGYTF
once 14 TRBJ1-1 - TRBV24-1 TGTGCCACCATTGGGGCGCACATGAACACTGAAGCTTTCTTT CATIGAHMNTEAFF
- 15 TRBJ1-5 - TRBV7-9 TGTGCCAGCAGCTTAGGTGGCGGGAGTGGTCAGCCCCAGCATTTT CASSLGGGSGQPQHF
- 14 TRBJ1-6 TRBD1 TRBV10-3 TGTGCCATCAGTTCGACAGGGGATAATTCACCCCTCCACTTT CAISSTGDNSPLHF
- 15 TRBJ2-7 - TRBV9 TGTGCCAGCAGCGGACAAAACGGGACAAACTACGAGCAGTACTTC CASSGQNGTNYEQYF
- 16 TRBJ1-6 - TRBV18 TGTGCCAGCTCACCCGGGGGCTCCTCCTATAATTCACCCCTCCACTTT CASSPGGSSYNSPLHF